The 21 T cell receptor beta chains below come from one sample, sequenced in a study (dated by TCRdb to 2016 to 2017). The library was generated by RT-PCR. These reads were obtained on an Illumina MiSeq. TCRdb handled the public reads itself, with Q25 trimming in fastp and clone calling in MiXCR, and kept productive beta chains. Each entry is one CDR3 protein sequence, shown with its most common DNA and genes. The sample table records around 700,000 distinct CDR3 sequences; over 12% of these occur just once. The top ten hold just over 3.5% of the sample. The source material was memory CD4+ T cells from blood. The source is a female donor in good health, serving as a healthy control.

Only a few counts were recorded for this clonotype. This chain links TRBV7-2 with TRBJ2-2; 7 nucleotides agree with TRBD2. Germline-derived CDR1 and CDR2 are SGHTA and FQGNSA. The V gene end was trimmed by 7 bases and the J gene end by 0 bases; junction bases not matched to a gene: 11. CDR3 length equals 17 residues. CDR3 residues: CASIPRASGTNTGELFF. Written as DNA, the CDR3 is TGTGCCAGCATCCCTCGGGCTAGCGGAACGAACACCGGGGAGCTGTTTTTT.

The sample holds a few counts of this clonotype. J is TRBJ2-2 and V is TRBV4-1, with D maybe TRBD1 (5 bases). The CDR3 covers 14 residues. Trimming removed 4 bases at V and 4 bases at J, with 10 bases between. CDR1 is MGHRA, CDR2 YSYEKL, per germline. The DNA of the CDR3 is TGCGCCAGCAGCCCTCCAGGGTTCACCGGGGAGCTGTTTTTT. As protein: CASSPPGFTGELFF.

The chain joins TRBV27 to TRBJ1-1, with 9 nucleotides matching TRBD1. CDR1 and CDR2 from the germline V gene are MNHEY and SMNVEV (reference sequence). J was trimmed by 2 bases and V by 5 bases; bases with no gene match: 9. The CDR3 loop spans 16 amino acids. As DNA, the CDR3 is TGTGCCAGCAGTGCCCGACAGGGGGGGGGTAACACTGAAGCTTTCTTT. Translation: CASSARQGGGNTEAFF.

There are many counts of this clonotype. The chain couples TRBV29-1 to TRBJ2-5; TRBD1 or TRBD2 may be the D gene (5 bases each). Trimming took 6 bases from V and 3 from J, leaving 14 bases between them. The CDR3 loop spans 13 amino acids. The V gene's germline CDR1 is SQVTM and CDR2 ANQGSEA. CDR3 sequence reads: CSVSGTPKETQYF. The CDR3 nucleotides are TGCAGCGTATCCGGGACCCCAAAAGAGACCCAGTACTTC.

This clonotype was detected only a few times. This sequence joins TRBV7-2 and TRBJ1-5; 7 bases are shared with TRBD1. The CDR3 has 18 amino acids. Per germline, CDR1 SGHTA and CDR2 FQGNSA. V shed 1 base, J shed 1 base, and the junction held 10 bases outside the gene matches. The CDR3 region is CASSLVDRVDKSNQPQHF. The CDR3 nucleotides are TGTGCCAGCAGCTTAGTAGACAGGGTGGATAAGAGCAATCAGCCCCAGCATTTT.

In its sample, this clonotype was seen a few times. The CDR3 loop reads CASGSLGLSYEQYF. The CDR3 nucleotides are TGTGCCAGCGGCTCCCTGGGACTGTCCTACGAGCAGTACTTC. The chain carries TRBV28 and TRBJ2-7, with TRBD2 as a possible D gene (6 bases). The germline gives CDR1 MDHEN, CDR2 SYDVKM. The germline V and J ends were trimmed by 8 bases and 1 base, with 15 bases remaining between them. The CDR3 length is 14 residues. The whole variable domain, filled in from reference TRBV28 and TRBJ2-7, reads DVKVTQSSRYLVKRTGEKVFLECVQDMDHENMFWYRQDPGLGLRLIYFSYDVKMKEKGDIPEGYSVSREKKERFSLILESASTNQTSMYLCASGSLGLSYEQYFGPGTRLTVT.

This clonotype was found many times. The chain joins TRBV28 to TRBJ2-7; D is ambiguous. The ends were cut back, 5 bases at V and 1 base at J, with 6 bases in the middle. This CDR3 is built from 12 residues. The germline V gene encodes CDR1 MDHEN and CDR2 SYDVKM. The CDR3 region has the DNA TGTGCCAGCAGTCCCAATTCCTACGAGCAGTACTTC. It encodes CASSPNSYEQYF.

The chain links TRBV6-1 to TRBJ1-3; D unresolved. The CDR3 contains 15 residues. With 1 base removed from V and 4 bases from J, the gap between germline ends came to 11 bases. In germline, CDR1 is MNHNS, CDR2 SASEGT. The CDR3 here is CASSEVGVPGNTIYF. The CDR3 coding sequence is TGTGCCAGCAGTGAAGTTGGGGTGCCGGGAAACACCATATATTTT.

This clonotype was observed many times. The chain joins TRBV6-1 to TRBJ2-2; 9 positions match TRBD1. This CDR3 is 14 amino acids long. Losses at the gene ends were 6 bases for V and 7 bases for J; bases not matched to a gene: 6. Germline CDR1 and CDR2: MNHNS and SASEGT. CDR3 region: CASSPGQGNGELFF. In DNA form, the CDR3 reads TGTGCCAGCAGCCCGGGACAGGGAAACGGGGAGCTGTTTTTT.

The genes are TRBV28 and TRBJ2-1; D could derive from TRBD1 or TRBD2 (5 bases each). Germline lookup yields CDR1 MDHEN and CDR2 SYDVKM. V was cut by 5 bases and J by 10 bases, with 18 bases left in between. The CDR3 covers 14 residues. CDR3 protein: CASSRSPGAREQFF. For the CDR3, the DNA is TGTGCCAGCAGTCGCTCTCCCGGGGCTCGAGAGCAGTTCTTC.

The rearrangement links TRBV28 to TRBJ2-7; D unclear. V gave up 7 bases and J gave up 4 bases, with 14 bases separating them. The CDR3 extends over 13 amino acids. CDR1 and CDR2 (germline): MDHEN, SYDVKM. The CDR3, as DNA: TGTGCCAGCACCACACCGGCCTATTACGAGCAGTACTTC. As protein: CASTTPAYYEQYF.

In this sample, this clonotype turned up a few times. The V and J genes are TRBV12-3 or TRBV12-4 and TRBJ2-7; 7 nucleotides align to TRBD1. After removal of 6 bases from V and 5 bases from J, the junction contained 7 bases not matched to a gene. This CDR3 region has 13 residues. The CDR3 protein is CASRATGVHEQYF. The CDR3 bases are TGTGCCAGCAGAGCAACAGGGGTCCACGAGCAGTACTTC.

This clonotype occurred a few times. The chain is built from TRBV20-1 and TRBJ2-3; D might be TRBD2 (6 bases). The CDR3 is 14 residues long. Germline V gives CDR1 DFQATT, CDR2 SNEGSKA (reference sequence). The V and J ends lost 4 bases and 0 bases respectively, with 11 bases between them. CDR3 bases: TGCAGTGCTACTCCAGCGGGTAGCACAGATACGCAGTATTTT. Protein sequence: CSATPAGSTDTQYF.

This chain joins TRBV7-6 and TRBJ1-2; D may be TRBD1 (6 bases). V lost 2 bases, J lost 4 bases, and 14 bases lay in between. In germline, CDR1 is SGHVS, CDR2 FNYEAQ. The length of the CDR3 is 15 residues. The CDR3 DNA sequence: TGTGCCAGCAGCTTATCGCCAGGGGCAGCCTATGGCTACACCTTC. It yields the protein CASSLSPGAAYGYTF.

This clonotype turned up a few times. The chain is built from TRBV6-6 and TRBJ2-7, with 10 bases identical to TRBD2. The ends lost 5 bases at V and 0 bases at J; junction bases unmatched: 7. CDR1 MNHNY and CDR2 SVGAGI come from the germline V gene (reference sequence). The CDR3 has 16 residues. CDR3 sequence: CASSTGLAAPSYEQYF. CDR3 nucleotide sequence: TGTGCCAGCAGTACTGGACTAGCGGCCCCCTCCTACGAGCAGTACTTC.

This clonotype came up many times. The chain links TRBV20-1 to TRBJ2-3; TRBD1 aligns across 8 bases. The CDR3 has 17 amino acids. Germline-derived CDR1 and CDR2 are DFQATT and SNEGSKA (reference sequence). Losses at the gene ends were 0 bases for V and 2 bases for J; bases not matched to a gene: 10. The DNA for the CDR3 is TGCAGTGCTAGAGAGTCCACCGGACAGGGTTTCACAGATACGCAGTATTTT. Protein: CSARESTGQGFTDTQYF.

The chain has TRBV7-2 and TRBJ1-2; D is unclear. The CDR3 runs to 15 residues. V was pared by 5 bases and J by 8 bases, with 21 bases between. Germline V gene sequence: CDR1 SGHTA, CDR2 FQGNSA. The CDR3 nucleotides read TGTGCCAGCAGCCCCGAGGCGCACTGGGTTGACGGCTACACCTTC. Protein product: CASSPEAHWVDGYTF.

This clonotype was seen repeatedly, ten times or more. V usage is TRBV7-8 and J usage is TRBJ2-1, with TRBD2 matching 8 bases. V shed 8 bases and J 2 bases; nucleotides not matched to a gene: 11. Germline assignment: CDR1 SGHVS and CDR2 FQNEAQ. This CDR3 is 16 amino acids long. The DNA for the CDR3 is TGTGCCAGCGGCCGGAAACTAGCGGCCGCCTACAATGAGCAGTTCTTC. Its translation: CASGRKLAAAYNEQFF.

Ten or more counts support this clonotype. The chain employs TRBV12-3 or TRBV12-4 and TRBJ2-1; the match to TRBD2 covers 7 bases. After removal of 3 bases from V and 15 bases from J, the junction contained 5 bases not matched to a gene. The CDR3 runs 11 residues. This CDR3 reads CASSFLGLVFF. The CDR3 DNA reads as TGTGCCAGCAGTTTTTTAGGACTAGTGTTCTTC.

There are a few counts of this clonotype. The CDR3, as DNA: TGTGCCAGCAGTTTAGTCGAGGGAAACACTGAAGCTTTCTTT. Encoded protein: CASSLVEGNTEAFF. The chain links TRBV12-3 or TRBV12-4 to TRBJ1-1, with unresolved D. CDR3 size: 14 residues. With 1 base removed from V and 2 bases from J, the gap between germline ends came to 8 bases.

The chain has TRBV7-2 and TRBJ2-5; D possibly corresponds to TRBD1 (6 bases). There are 15 residues in the CDR3. Looked up from germline, CDR1 is SGHTA and CDR2 is FQGNSA. The V end was cut by 1 base, the J end by 5 bases, with 14 bases between. The CDR3 loop reads CASSLVSGAGETQYF. The CDR3 bases are TGTGCCAGCAGCTTAGTATCAGGGGCCGGGGAGACCCAGTACTTC. Drawing the rest from reference TRBV7-2 and TRBJ2-5, the complete variable domain is GAGVSQSPSNKVTEKGKDVELRCDPISGHTALYWYRQSLGQGLEFLIYFQGNSAPDKSGLPSDRFSAERTGGSVSTLTIQRTQQEDSAVYLCASSLVSGAGETQYFGPGTRLLVL.